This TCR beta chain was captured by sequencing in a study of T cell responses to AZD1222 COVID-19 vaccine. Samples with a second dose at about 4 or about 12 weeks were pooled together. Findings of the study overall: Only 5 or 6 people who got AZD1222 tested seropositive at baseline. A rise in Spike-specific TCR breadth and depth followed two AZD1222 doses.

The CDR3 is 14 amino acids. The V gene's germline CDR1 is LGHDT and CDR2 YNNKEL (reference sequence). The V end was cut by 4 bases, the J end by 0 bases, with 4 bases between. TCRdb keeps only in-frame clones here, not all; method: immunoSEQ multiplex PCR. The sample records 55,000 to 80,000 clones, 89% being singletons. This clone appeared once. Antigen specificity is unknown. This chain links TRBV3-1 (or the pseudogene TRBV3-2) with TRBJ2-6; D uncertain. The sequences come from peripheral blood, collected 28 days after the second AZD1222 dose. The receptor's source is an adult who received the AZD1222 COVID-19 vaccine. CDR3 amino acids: CASSPHSGANVLTF. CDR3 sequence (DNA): TGTGCCAGCAGCCCCCACTCTGGGGCCAACGTCCTGACTTTC.